The rows below give T cell receptor beta chains drawn from one sample of a study of OX40 agonist ivuxolimab in advanced cancers. TCRdb keeps only in-frame clones here, not all; method: immunoSEQ multiplex PCR. Altogether 65,000 to 95,000 clones are present, more than 85% being singletons, with the ten largest covering about 2.5%. Sequences were derived from CD4+ or CD8+ T cells sorted from blood, sampled in a trial of the OX40 agonist ivuxolimab. The receptors were gathered from an adult with an advanced solid tumor such as melanoma, head and neck, liver or kidney cancer. The CDR3 runs from the conserved cysteine through the conserved F or W. A D gene is named only where the DNA matches it firmly. Clone size, where shown, is once, few, many, or a class for clones that have expanded.

D: NA
size: NA
length: 13
V: TRBV19
J: TRBJ1-1
CDR3: CASSGGKNTEAFF
DNA: TGTGCCAGTAGTGGGGGGAAGAACACTGAAGCTTTCTTT

D: NA
size: NA
length: 14
V: TRBV28
J: TRBJ2-3
CDR3: CASSLGLFTDTQYF
DNA: TGTGCCAGCAGTTTAGGGCTTTTCACAGATACGCAGTATTTT

D: NA
size: NA
length: 16
V: TRBV6-1
J: TRBJ1-5
CDR3: CASSEASGSFNQPQHF
DNA: TGTGCCAGCAGTGAAGCTTCGGGGTCCTTCAATCAGCCCCAGCATTTT

D: TRBD1
size: NA
length: 13
V: TRBV6-4
J: TRBJ1-1
CDR3: CANTDRGGTEAFF
DNA: TGTGCCAATACGGACAGGGGTGGCACTGAAGCTTTCTTT

D: TRBD1
size: NA
length: 14
V: TRBV2
J: TRBJ2-2
CDR3: CASTGQGRAGELFF
DNA: TGTGCCAGCACCGGACAGGGAAGGGCCGGGGAGCTGTTTTTT

D: TRBD2
size: NA
length: 15
V: TRBV28
J: TRBJ2-7
CDR3: CASSAPGGSSYEQYF
DNA: TGTGCCAGCAGTGCCCCCGGCGGGAGCTCCTACGAGCAGTACTTC

D: NA
size: once
length: 14
V: TRBV6-4
J: TRBJ2-3
CDR3: CASSDRGSTDTQYF
DNA: TGTGCCAGCAGTGACAGGGGAAGCACAGATACGCAGTATTTT

D: TRBD2
size: NA
length: 15
V: TRBV6-1
J: TRBJ2-3
CDR3: CASRPPGGSTDTQYF
DNA: TGTGCCAGCAGGCCCCCGGGGGGTAGCACAGATACGCAGTATTTT

D: NA
size: NA
length: 12
V: TRBV28
J: TRBJ1-1
CDR3: CASTRWGNLAFF
DNA: TGTGCCAGCACTCGATGGGGAAATTTGGCTTTCTTT

D: TRBD2
size: NA
length: 17
V: TRBV2
J: TRBJ2-7
CDR3: CASKQAPGTSGLYEQYF
DNA: TGTGCCAGTAAACAGGCCCCCGGGACTAGCGGTTTGTACGAGCAGTACTTC

D: TRBD1
size: few
length: 12
V: TRBV25-1
J: TRBJ2-7
CDR3: CASNGQGAEQYF
DNA: TGTGCCAGCAATGGACAGGGCGCCGAGCAGTACTTC

D: NA
size: NA
length: 11
V: TRBV18
J: TRBJ2-5
CDR3: CASGRQETQYF
DNA: TGTGCTAGTGGGCGGCAAGAGACCCAGTACTTC

D: NA
size: NA
length: 16
V: TRBV7-2
J: TRBJ2-7
CDR3: CASSRHQLGGSYEQYF
DNA: TGTGCCAGCAGCCGACATCAACTAGGAGGTTCCTACGAGCAGTACTTC

D: TRBD1
size: NA
length: 16
V: TRBV5-1
J: TRBJ2-1
CDR3: CASSLGPGQGINEQFF
DNA: TGCGCCAGCAGCTTGGGCCCGGGACAGGGGATTAATGAGCAGTTCTTC

D: NA
size: NA
length: 15
V: TRBV19
J: TRBJ2-3
CDR3: CASQYRRSSTDTQYF
DNA: TGTGCCAGCCAGTACAGGAGATCTAGCACAGATACGCAGTATTTT

D: TRBD1
size: once
length: 14
V: TRBV29-1
J: TRBJ2-5
CDR3: CSVHSPGQQETQYF
DNA: TGCAGCGTTCACTCCCCGGGACAGCAAGAGACCCAGTACTTC